The rows below give T cell receptor beta chains drawn from one sample of a study of T cells in narcolepsy. The data were produced by immunoSEQ multiplex PCR, yet TCRdb's version contains in-frame clones alone and is incomplete. The table lists tens of thousands of clones, around four fifths of them singletons. The sequencing input was CD45RA- memory CD4+ T cells from PBMCs. These receptors came from a human donor with narcolepsy. The CDR3 runs from the conserved cysteine through the conserved F or W. A D gene is named only where the DNA matches it firmly. Where a row states a size, it is once, few, many or the class of an expanded clone; other rows omit it.

V gene,D gene,J gene,clone size,CDR3 protein,CDR3 DNA
TRBV4-3,TRBD2,TRBJ2-3,-,CASSQVLAGLATDTQYF,TGCGCCAGCAGCCAAGTACTAGCGGGACTGGCCACAGATACGCAGTATTTT
TRBV11-1,TRBD2,TRBJ2-1,-,CASSPGGTSGVFSYNEQFF,TGTGCCAGCAGTCCAGGGGGGACTAGCGGGGTCTTCTCCTACAATGAGCAGTTCTTC
TRBV7-2,-,TRBJ2-7,-,CASSLVSVSGEQYF,TGTGCCAGCAGCTTAGTATCCGTCTCGGGCGAGCAGTACTTC
TRBV9,-,TRBJ1-2,-,CASSLDSRMGYTF,TGTGCCAGCAGCCTAGACAGTCGCATGGGCTACACCTTC
TRBV19,-,TRBJ2-5,-,CASARAGTQETQYF,TGTGCCAGTGCCCGGGCCGGAACTCAAGAGACCCAGTACTTC
TRBV6-1,-,TRBJ1-4,-,CATIRAPNEKLFF,TGTGCCACGATCCGGGCCCCTAATGAAAAACTGTTTTTT
TRBV5-1,TRBD2,TRBJ2-5,-,CASSLRGLAGGSQETQYF,TGCGCCAGCAGCTTGAGGGGACTAGCGGGGGGGTCCCAAGAGACCCAGTACTTC
TRBV5-3,TRBD2,TRBJ2-7,once,CARSSTSSDYEQYF,TGTGCCAGAAGCTCGACTAGCTCAGACTACGAGCAGTACTTC
TRBV5-8,TRBD1,TRBJ2-7,-,CASSPGPGTDTYEQYF,TGTGCCAGCAGCCCTGGACCCGGGACAGACACCTACGAGCAGTACTTC
TRBV29-1,-,TRBJ2-5,-,CSVDPARSETQYF,TGCAGCGTTGATCCCGCTCGCTCGGAGACCCAGTACTTC
TRBV27,-,TRBJ1-2,-,CASSPVNPNYGYTF,TGTGCCAGCAGTCCCGTAAATCCTAACTATGGCTACACCTTC
TRBV6-5,TRBD1,TRBJ1-1,few,CASSTQGAVTEAFF,TGTGCCAGCAGTACACAGGGGGCTGTGACTGAAGCTTTCTTT
TRBV19,-,TRBJ2-5,-,CASSGPRTETGETQYF,TGTGCCAGTAGTGGGCCACGGACGGAAACCGGCGAGACCCAGTACTTC
TRBV7-3,-,TRBJ2-6,-,CASSLRVNSGANVLTF,TGTGCCAGCAGCTTAAGGGTGAACTCTGGGGCCAACGTCCTGACTTTC
TRBV28,TRBD1,TRBJ1-5,-,CASSSGQGGQPQHF,TGTGCCAGCAGTTCCGGACAGGGAGGTCAGCCCCAGCATTTT
TRBV6-6,-,TRBJ2-1,-,CASSFDSEQFF,TGTGCCAGCAGTTTCGATAGTGAGCAGTTCTTC
TRBV14,TRBD1,TRBJ2-7,-,CASSHRQGPYEQYF,TGTGCCAGCAGCCACAGACAGGGACCCTACGAGCAGTACTTC
TRBV5-6,-,TRBJ2-2,-,CASSRPGELFF,TGTGCCAGCAGCCGCCCCGGGGAGCTGTTTTTT
TRBV7-6,-,TRBJ1-2,-,CASSPVPGDGYTF,TGTGCCAGCAGCCCCGTGCCGGGCGATGGCTACACCTTC